This T cell receptor beta chain was sequenced for a study of cytomegalovirus exposure and HLA in healthy donors. Researchers ran the PCR with 60 Vbeta and 13 Jbeta primers. Original data processing: Unique TCR beta chains numbered approximately 80 million in a later analysis, with roughly 10 million shared. TCRdb's table, derived via immunoSEQ multiplex PCR, lists solely in-frame clones and lacks some. D and trimming come from the DNA, and the V and J calls and clone size come from that table. The data show hundreds of thousands of clones, about 79% seen once. A note on this clone: Other DNA sequences from this sample encode an identical CDR3 as well.

The germline V gene encodes CDR1 SGHDT and CDR2 YYEEEE. V dropped 0 bases and J dropped 2 bases, with 12 bases sitting between them. The CDR3 has 16 amino acids. V gene TRBV5-6 combines with J gene TRBJ1-5, with D unresolved. This TCR derives from a male donor in good health and CMV-seronegative. The sample consisted of PBMCs. The CDR3 bases are TGTGCCAGCAGCTTGGGTGCGGGAGCTGGCAATCAGCCCCAGCATTTT. Amino acids: CASSLGAGAGNQPQHF.